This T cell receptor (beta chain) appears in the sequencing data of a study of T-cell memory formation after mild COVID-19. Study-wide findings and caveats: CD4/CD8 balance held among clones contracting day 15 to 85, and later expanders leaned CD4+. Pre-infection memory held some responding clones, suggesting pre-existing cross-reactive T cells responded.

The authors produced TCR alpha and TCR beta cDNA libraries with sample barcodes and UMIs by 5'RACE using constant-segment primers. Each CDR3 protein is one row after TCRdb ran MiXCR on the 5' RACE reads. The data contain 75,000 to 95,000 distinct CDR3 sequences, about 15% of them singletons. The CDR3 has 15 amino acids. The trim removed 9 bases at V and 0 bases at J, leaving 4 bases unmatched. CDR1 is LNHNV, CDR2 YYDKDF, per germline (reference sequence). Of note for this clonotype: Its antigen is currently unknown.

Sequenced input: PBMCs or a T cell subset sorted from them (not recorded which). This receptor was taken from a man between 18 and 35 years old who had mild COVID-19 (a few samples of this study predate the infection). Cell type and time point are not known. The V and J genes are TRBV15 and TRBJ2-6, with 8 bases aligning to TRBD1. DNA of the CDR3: TGTGCCACAAGACAGGGGACCTCTGGGGCCAACGTCCTGACTTTC. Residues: CATRQGTSGANVLTF.